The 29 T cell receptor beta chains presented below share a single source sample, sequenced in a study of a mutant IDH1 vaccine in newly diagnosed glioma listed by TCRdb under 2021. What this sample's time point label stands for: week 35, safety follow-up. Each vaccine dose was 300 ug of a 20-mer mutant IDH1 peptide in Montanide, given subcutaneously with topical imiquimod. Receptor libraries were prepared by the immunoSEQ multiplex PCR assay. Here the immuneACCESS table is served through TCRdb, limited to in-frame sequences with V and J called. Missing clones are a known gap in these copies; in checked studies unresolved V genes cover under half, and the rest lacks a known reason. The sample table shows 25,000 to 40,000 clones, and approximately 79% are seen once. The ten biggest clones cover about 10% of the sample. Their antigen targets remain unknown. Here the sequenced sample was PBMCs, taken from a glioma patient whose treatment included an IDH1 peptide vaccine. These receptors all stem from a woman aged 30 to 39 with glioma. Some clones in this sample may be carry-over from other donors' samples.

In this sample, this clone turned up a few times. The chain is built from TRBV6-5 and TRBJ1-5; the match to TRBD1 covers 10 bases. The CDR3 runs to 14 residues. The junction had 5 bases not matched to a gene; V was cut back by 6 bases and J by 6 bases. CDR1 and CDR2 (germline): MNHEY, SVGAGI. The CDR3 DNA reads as TGTGCCAGCAGGGGACAGGGGAAGACTCAGCCCCAGCATTTT. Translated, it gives CASRGQGKTQPQHF.

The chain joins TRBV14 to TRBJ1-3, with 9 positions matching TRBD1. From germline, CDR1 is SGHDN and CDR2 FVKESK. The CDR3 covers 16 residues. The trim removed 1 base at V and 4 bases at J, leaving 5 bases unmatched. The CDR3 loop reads CASSQVTGGGGNTIYF. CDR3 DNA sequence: TGTGCCAGCAGCCAAGTAACAGGGGGCGGCGGAAACACCATATATTTT.

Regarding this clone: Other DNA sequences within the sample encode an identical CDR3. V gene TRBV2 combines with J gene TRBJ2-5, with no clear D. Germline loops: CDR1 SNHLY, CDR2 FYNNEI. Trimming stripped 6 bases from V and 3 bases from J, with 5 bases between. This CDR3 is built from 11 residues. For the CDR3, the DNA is TGTGCCAGCAGGATAAAAGAGACCCAGTACTTC. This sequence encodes CASRIKETQYF.

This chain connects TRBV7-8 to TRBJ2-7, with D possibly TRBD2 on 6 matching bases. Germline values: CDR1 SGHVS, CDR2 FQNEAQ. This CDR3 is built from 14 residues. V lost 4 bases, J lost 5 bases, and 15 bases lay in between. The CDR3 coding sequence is TGTGCCAGCAGCTCAATTGTTGGAGGGGACGAGCAGTACTTC. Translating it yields CASSSIVGGDEQYF.

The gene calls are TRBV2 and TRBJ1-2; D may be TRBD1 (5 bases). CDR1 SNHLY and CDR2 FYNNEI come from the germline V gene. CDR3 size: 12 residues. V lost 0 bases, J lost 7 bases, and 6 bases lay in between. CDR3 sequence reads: CASSEAGAGYTF. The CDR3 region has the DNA TGTGCCAGCAGTGAAGCAGGGGCTGGCTACACCTTC.

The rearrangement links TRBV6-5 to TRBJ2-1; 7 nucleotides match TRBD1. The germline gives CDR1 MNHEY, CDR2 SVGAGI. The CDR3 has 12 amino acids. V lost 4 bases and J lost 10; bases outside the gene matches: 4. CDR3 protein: CASSSTGDEQFF. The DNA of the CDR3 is TGTGCCAGCAGTTCAACAGGGGACGAGCAGTTCTTC.

CDR3 sequence: CSALRVGEQYF. The CDR3 nucleotides read TGCAGTGCTCTGCGCGTTGGGGAACAGTACTTC. The chain couples TRBV20-1 to TRBJ2-4; D is uncertain. The germline V gene encodes CDR1 DFQATT and CDR2 SNEGSKA (reference sequence). Deletions cut 5 bases from V and 13 bases from J, with 15 bases between. This CDR3 region has 11 residues.

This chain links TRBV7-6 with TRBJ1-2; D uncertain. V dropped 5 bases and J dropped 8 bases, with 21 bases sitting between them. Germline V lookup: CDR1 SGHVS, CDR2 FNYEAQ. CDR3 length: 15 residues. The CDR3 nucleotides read TGTGCCAGCAGCACCTTGAAGGCCTCGAGCCTCGGCTACACCTTC. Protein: CASSTLKASSLGYTF.

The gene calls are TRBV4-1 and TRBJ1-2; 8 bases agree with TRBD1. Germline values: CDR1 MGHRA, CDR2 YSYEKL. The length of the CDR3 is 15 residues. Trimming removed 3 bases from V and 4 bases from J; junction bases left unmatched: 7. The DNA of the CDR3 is TGCGCCAGCAGCCAGCAGCAGGGGGCAGGCTATGGCTACACCTTC. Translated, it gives CASSQQQGAGYGYTF.

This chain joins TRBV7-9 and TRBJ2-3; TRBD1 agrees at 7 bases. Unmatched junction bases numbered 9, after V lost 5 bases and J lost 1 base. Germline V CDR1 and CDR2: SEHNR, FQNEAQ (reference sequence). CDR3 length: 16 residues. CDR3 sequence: CASSRATGTGTDTQYF. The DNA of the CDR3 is TGTGCCAGCAGCCGTGCGACAGGGACGGGCACAGATACGCAGTATTTT.

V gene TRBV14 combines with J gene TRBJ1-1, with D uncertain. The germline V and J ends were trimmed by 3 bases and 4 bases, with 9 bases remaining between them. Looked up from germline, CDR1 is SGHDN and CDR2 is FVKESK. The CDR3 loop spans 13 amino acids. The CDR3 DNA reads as TGTGCCAGCAGCCAGGGCAGATTCACTGAAGCTTTCTTT. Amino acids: CASSQGRFTEAFF.

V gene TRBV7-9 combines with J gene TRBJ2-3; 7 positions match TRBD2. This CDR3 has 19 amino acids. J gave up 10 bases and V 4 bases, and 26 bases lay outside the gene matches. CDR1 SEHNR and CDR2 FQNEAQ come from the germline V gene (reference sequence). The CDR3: CASSYPRGTFSGPPFAQYF. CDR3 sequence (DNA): TGTGCCAGCAGCTACCCACGGGGGACTTTTAGCGGGCCGCCGTTTGCGCAGTATTTT.

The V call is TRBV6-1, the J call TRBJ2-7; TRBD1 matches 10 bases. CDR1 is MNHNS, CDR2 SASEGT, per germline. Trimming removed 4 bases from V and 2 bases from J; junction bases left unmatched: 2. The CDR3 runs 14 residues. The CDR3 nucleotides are TGTGCCAGCAGTGCCGGGACAGGGGCCTACGAGCAGTACTTC. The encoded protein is CASSAGTGAYEQYF.

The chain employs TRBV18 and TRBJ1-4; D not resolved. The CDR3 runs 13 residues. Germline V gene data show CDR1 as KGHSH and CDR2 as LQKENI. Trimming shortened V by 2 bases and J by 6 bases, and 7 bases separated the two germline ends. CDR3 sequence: CASSPARDEKLFF. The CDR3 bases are TGTGCCAGCTCACCAGCTCGCGATGAAAAACTGTTTTTT.

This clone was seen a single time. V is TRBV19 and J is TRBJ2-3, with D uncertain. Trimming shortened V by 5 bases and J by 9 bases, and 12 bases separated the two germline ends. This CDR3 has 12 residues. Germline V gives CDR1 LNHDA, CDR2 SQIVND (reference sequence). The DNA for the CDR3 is TGTGCCAGTAGTGCGACCGGTTCAACGCAGTATTTT. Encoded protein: CASSATGSTQYF.

The CDR3 sequence: CASSSGSSGNQPQHF. CDR3 sequence (DNA): TGTGCCAGCAGCTCTGGGTCCTCGGGCAATCAGCCCCAGCATTTT. The gene calls are TRBV7-8 and TRBJ1-5; D is uncertain. The CDR3 is 15 amino acids. Germline CDR1 SGHVS, CDR2 FQNEAQ. V dropped 4 bases and J dropped 2 bases, with 12 bases sitting between them.

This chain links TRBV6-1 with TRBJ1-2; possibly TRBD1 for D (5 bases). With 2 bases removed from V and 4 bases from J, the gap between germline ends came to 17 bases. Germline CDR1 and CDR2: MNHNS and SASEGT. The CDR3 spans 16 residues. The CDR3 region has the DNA TGTGCCAGCAGTGAAAACCGGGACGTCCGCCTCTATGGCTACACCTTC. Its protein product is CASSENRDVRLYGYTF.

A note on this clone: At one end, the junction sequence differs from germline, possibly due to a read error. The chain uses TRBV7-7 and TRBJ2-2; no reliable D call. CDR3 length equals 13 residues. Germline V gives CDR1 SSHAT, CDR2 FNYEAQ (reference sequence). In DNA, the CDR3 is TGTGCTAGCAGCCTCGGACCCGGCGGGGAGCTGTTTTTT. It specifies CASSLGPGGELFF.

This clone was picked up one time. The CDR3 reads CASSMGVRTYEQFF. CDR3 bases: TGTGCCAGTAGTATGGGGGTTAGGACGTATGAGCAGTTCTTC. The rearrangement links TRBV19 to TRBJ2-1, with D tentatively TRBD1 or TRBD2 (5 bases each). Trimming cost V 3 bases and J 8 bases, with 14 bases left between them. Germline V gives CDR1 LNHDA, CDR2 SQIVND (reference sequence). The CDR3 is 14 residues long.

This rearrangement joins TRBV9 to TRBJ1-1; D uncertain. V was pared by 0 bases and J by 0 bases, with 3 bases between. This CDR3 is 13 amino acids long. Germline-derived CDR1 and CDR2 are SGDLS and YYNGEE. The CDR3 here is CASSVVLNTEAFF. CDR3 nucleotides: TGTGCCAGCAGCGTAGTCTTGAACACTGAAGCTTTCTTT.

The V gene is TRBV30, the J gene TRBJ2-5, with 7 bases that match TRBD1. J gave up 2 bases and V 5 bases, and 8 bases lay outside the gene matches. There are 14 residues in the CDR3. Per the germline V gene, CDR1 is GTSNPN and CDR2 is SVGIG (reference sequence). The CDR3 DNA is TGTGCCTGGGAGACAGGGATTGGACAAGAGACCCAGTACTTC. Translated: CAWETGIGQETQYF.

The CDR3 loop reads CASSVGMGRKGAYEQYF. In DNA form, the CDR3 reads TGTGCCAGCAGCGTAGGGATGGGGCGAAAAGGCGCCTACGAGCAGTACTTC. This sequence joins TRBV9 and TRBJ2-7, with a tentative D call TRBD1 (5 bases). Between the trimmed V and J ends, which lost 0 bases and 2 bases, there was a span of 18 bases. Germline V gene data show CDR1 as SGDLS and CDR2 as YYNGEE. The length of the CDR3 is 17 residues. The full variable domain, rest sourced from reference TRBV9 and TRBJ2-7, is DSGVTQTPKHLITATGQRVTLRCSPRSGDLSVYWYQQSLDQGLQFLIQYYNGEERAKGNILERFSAQQFPDLHSELNLSSLELGDSALYFCASSVGMGRKGAYEQYFGPGTRLTVT.

In DNA, the CDR3 is TGCGCCAGCAGCCCAACAACAGGGGACTATGGCTACACCTTC. Residues: CASSPTTGDYGYTF. The chain is built from TRBV4-1 and TRBJ1-2; 7 bases fit TRBD1. Germline loops: CDR1 MGHRA, CDR2 YSYEKL. CDR3 size: 14 residues. V shed 4 bases and J 3 bases; nucleotides not matched to a gene: 5.

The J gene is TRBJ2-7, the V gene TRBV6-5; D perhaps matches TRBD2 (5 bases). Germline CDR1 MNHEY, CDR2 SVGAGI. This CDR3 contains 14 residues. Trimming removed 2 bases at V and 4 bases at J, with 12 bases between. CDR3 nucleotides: TGTGCCAGCAGTTACAGACCAACTAGGTACGAGCAGTACTTC. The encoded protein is CASSYRPTRYEQYF.

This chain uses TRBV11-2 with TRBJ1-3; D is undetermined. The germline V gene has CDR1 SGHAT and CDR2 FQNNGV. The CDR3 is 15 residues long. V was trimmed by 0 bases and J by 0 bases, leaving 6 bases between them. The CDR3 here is CASSLDPSSGNTIYF. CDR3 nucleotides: TGTGCCAGCAGCTTAGATCCAAGCTCTGGAAACACCATATATTTT.

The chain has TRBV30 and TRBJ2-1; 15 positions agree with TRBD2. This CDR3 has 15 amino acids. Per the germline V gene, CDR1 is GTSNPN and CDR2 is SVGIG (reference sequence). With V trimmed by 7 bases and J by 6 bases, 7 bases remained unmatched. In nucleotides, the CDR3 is TGTGCCTCCGCGGGACTAGCGGGAGGAGGCAATGAGCAGTTCTTC. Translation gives CASAGLAGGGNEQFF.

CDR3 loop: CASSARATNEKLFF. CDR3 coding DNA: TGTGCCAGCAGCGCCAGGGCAACTAATGAAAAACTGTTTTTT. The chain employs TRBV9 and TRBJ1-4; maybe TRBD1 (5 bases). With 3 bases removed from V and 0 bases from J, the gap between germline ends came to 6 bases. Germline V gives CDR1 SGDLS, CDR2 YYNGEE. This CDR3 has 14 residues. Looking up the rest from reference TRBV9 and TRBJ1-4 gives the full variable domain: DSGVTQTPKHLITATGQRVTLRCSPRSGDLSVYWYQQSLDQGLQFLIQYYNGEERAKGNILERFSAQQFPDLHSELNLSSLELGDSALYFCASSARATNEKLFFGSGTQLSVL.

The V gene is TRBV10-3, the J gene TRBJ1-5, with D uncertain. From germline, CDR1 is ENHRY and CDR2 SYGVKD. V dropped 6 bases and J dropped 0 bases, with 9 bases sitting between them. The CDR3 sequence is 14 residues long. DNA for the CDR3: TGTGCCATCAGAGACGAAAATAGCAATCAGCCCCAGCATTTT. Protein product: CAIRDENSNQPQHF.

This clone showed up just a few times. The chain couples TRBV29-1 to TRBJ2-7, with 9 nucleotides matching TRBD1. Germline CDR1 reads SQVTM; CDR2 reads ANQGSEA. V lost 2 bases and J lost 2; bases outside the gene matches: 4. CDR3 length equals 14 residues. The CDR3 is CSVEYGTGTYEQYF. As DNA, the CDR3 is TGCAGCGTTGAATATGGGACAGGGACCTACGAGCAGTACTTC.